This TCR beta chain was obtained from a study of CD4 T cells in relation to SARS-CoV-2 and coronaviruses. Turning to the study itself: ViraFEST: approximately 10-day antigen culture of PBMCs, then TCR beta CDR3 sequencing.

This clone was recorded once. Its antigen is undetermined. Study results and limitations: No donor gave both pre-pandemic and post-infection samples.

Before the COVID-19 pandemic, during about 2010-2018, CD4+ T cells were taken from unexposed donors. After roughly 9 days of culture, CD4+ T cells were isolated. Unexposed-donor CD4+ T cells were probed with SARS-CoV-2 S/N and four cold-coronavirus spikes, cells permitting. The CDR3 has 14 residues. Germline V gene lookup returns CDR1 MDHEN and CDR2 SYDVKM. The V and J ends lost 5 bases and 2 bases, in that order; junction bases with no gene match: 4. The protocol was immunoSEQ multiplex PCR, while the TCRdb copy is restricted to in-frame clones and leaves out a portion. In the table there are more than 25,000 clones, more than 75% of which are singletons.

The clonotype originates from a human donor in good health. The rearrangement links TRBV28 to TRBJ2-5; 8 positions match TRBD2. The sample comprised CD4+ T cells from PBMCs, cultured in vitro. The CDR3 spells CASSTGGAQETQYF. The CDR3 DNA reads TGTGCCAGCAGTACCGGGGGGGCTCAAGAGACCCAGTACTTC.